What follows are 5 T cell receptor beta chains derived from one specimen sequenced in a study of T cells in Graves' hyperthyroidism and ophthalmopathy. The source material, RNA transcripts, was used to amplify TCR beta CDR3 regions. HTBI primers were employed in a first-round RT-PCR of the TCR CDR3. TCRdb reprocessed the multiplex PCR reads via MiXCR and lists one record per CDR3 protein. The sample records some 650,000 distinct CDR3 sequences, about 16% being singletons. Sample: blood. Receptors originate from a woman aged 35 to 49 with Graves' ophthalmopathy.

This clonotype was detected ten times or more. V gene TRBV5-1 combines with J gene TRBJ2-5; 10 nucleotides align to TRBD2. Trimming took 2 bases from V and 4 from J; bases not matched to a gene: 8. The CDR3 sequence is 16 residues long. Germline V gives CDR1 SGHRS, CDR2 YFSETQ. The CDR3 region is CASSLSPSGSGETQYF. The CDR3 nucleotides read TGCGCCAGCAGCTTAAGCCCTAGCGGGAGCGGAGAGACCCAGTACTTC.

This chain connects TRBV19 to TRBJ2-5; maybe TRBD1 (7 bases). V lost 4 bases to trimming and J lost 2 bases, with 14 bases between them. The V gene's germline CDR1 is LNHDA and CDR2 SQIVND (reference sequence). The CDR3 runs 15 residues. CDR3 residues: CASSSRAGGQETQYF. The CDR3 DNA follows: TGTGCCAGTAGTAGTAGGGCAGGGGGGCAAGAGACCCAGTACTTC.

The chain recombines TRBV28 with TRBJ1-1; D is undetermined. The CDR3 is 13 residues long. The germline CDR1 and CDR2 sequences are MDHEN and SYDVKM. V shed 10 bases and J shed 4 bases, with 16 bases lying between them. CDR3 nucleotide sequence: TGTGCCACCCGGGCTCCTGCGGGCACTGAAGCTTTCTTT. Translation gives CATRAPAGTEAFF.

In this sample, this clonotype turned up once. This rearrangement joins TRBV5-4 to TRBJ2-1, with no clear D. The CDR3 has 11 residues. V was pared by 3 bases and J by 9 bases, with 7 bases between. CDR1 SGHNT and CDR2 YYREEE come from the germline V gene (reference sequence). Here the CDR3 reads CASSSGIEQFF. DNA of the CDR3: TGTGCCAGCAGCTCCGGCATTGAGCAGTTCTTC. The whole variable domain, filled in from reference TRBV5-4 and TRBJ2-1, reads ETGVTQSPTHLIKTRGQQVTLRCSSQSGHNTVSWYQQALGQGPQFIFQYYREEENGRGNFPPRFSGLQFPNYSSELNVNALELDDSALYLCASSSGIEQFFGPGTRLTVL.

This clonotype showed up many times. The genes are TRBV3-1 and TRBJ2-5, with 7 positions matching TRBD2. The CDR3 is made up of 16 amino acids. Germline trimming cut 4 bases from V and 4 bases from J; bases unmatched to any gene: 12. Looked up from germline, CDR1 is LGHDT and CDR2 is YNNKEL (reference sequence). The CDR3 spells CASSPIVPREGETQYF. For the CDR3, the DNA is TGTGCCAGCAGCCCAATCGTGCCTAGGGAGGGAGAGACCCAGTACTTC.